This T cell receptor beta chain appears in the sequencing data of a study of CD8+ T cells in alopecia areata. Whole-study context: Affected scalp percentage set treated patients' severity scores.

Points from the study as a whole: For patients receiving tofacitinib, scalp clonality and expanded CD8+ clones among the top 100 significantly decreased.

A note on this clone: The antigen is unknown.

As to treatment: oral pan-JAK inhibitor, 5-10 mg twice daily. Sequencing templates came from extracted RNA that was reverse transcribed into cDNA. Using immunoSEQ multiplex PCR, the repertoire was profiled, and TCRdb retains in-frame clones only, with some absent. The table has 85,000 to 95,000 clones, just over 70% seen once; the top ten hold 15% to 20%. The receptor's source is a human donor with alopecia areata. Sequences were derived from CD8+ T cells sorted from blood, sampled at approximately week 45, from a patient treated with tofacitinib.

The DNA of the CDR3 is TGCGCCAGCAGCCATCCTGAGGGCAGGACAGCCTACAATGGCAATCAGCCCCAGCATTTT. This sequence encodes CASSHPEGRTAYNGNQPQHF. V is TRBV4-3 and J is TRBJ1-5; D is perhaps TRBD1 (6 bases). V gave up 3 bases and J gave up 2 bases, with 26 bases separating them. This CDR3 is built from 20 residues. The V gene's germline CDR1 is LGHNA and CDR2 YSLEER.